This T cell receptor (beta chain) was obtained from a study of T cell responses to AZD1222 COVID-19 vaccine. Points on this clone: The antigen is undetermined. An end of the junction does not agree with germline; a read error may underlie this.

Sequencing was performed with immunoSEQ multiplex PCR; in TCRdb, only in-frame clones are kept and a portion is missing. The table shows hundreds of thousands of clones, with about 92% occurring only once. General study points: Females outnumbered males among donors, who were mostly white British; clonal diversity was possibly underestimated.

This CDR3 has 13 residues. Germline V CDR1 and CDR2: MDHEN, SYDVKM. The clonotype comes from an adult in good health. The specimen comprised peripheral blood, sampled on day 0 of MenACWY control vaccination. The genes are TRBV28 and TRBJ1-5; D is undetermined. The CDR3 bases are TGTGCCAGCAGTTTAAACTATTATCAACCCCAGCATTTT. This sequence encodes CASSLNYYQPQHF.